The source of this T cell receptor (beta chain) is a study of CXCR3-negative and CXCR3-positive naive CD8 T cells. Study results and limitations: Partly lower CXCR3 expression followed cryopreservation, and most assays relied on fresh PBMCs. The TRBV-TRBJ usage of naive CXCR3-negative and CXCR3-positive cells was similar, but that of memory cells differed.

Worth noting for this clonotype: Its antigen is undetermined.

Triplicate sorts of 300,000 cells per CD8+ subset. CDR3 length: 14 amino acids. Germline assignment: CDR1 SGHAT and CDR2 FQNNGV. Researchers prepared the TRB cDNA libraries using 5' RACE with UMI labels. TCRdb re-called the 5' RACE reads and shows each CDR3 protein once, DNA omitted. The sample data list around 140,000 distinct CDR3 sequences. The clonotype comes from a human donor in good health. Some clones in this sample may be carry-over from other donors' samples. Sequencing was done on a sample of naive CXCR3- CD8+ T cells from blood. The subset is: CD45RO-CCR7+CD27+CD95- naive CD8+ T cells lacking CXCR3 (TNR3-). The chain employs TRBV11-2 and TRBJ2-7; the D call of TRBD2 rests on TCRdb alone, since no DNA is present to check it. The CDR3 sequence: CASMPHGGEREQYF.